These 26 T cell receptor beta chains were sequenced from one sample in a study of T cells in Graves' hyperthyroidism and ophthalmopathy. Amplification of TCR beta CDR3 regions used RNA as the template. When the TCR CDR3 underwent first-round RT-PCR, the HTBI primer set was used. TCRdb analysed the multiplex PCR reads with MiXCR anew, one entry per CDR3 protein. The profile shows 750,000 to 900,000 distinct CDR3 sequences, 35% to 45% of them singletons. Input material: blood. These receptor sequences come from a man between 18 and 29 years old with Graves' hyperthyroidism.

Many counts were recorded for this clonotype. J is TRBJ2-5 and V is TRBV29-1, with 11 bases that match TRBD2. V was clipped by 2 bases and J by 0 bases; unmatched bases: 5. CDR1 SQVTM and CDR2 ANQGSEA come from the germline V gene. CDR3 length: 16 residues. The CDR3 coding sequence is TGCAGCGTTGAATCTAGCGGGAGGCCGTACCAAGAGACCCAGTACTTC. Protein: CSVESSGRPYQETQYF.

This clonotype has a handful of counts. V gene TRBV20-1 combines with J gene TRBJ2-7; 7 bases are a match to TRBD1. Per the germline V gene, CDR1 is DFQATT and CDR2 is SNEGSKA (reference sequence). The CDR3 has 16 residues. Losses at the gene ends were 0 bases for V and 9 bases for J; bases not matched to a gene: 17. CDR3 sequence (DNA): TGCAGTGCTAGAGATCTGGGAAACAGGGGACCCTTGGGGCAGTACTTC. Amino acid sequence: CSARDLGNRGPLGQYF.

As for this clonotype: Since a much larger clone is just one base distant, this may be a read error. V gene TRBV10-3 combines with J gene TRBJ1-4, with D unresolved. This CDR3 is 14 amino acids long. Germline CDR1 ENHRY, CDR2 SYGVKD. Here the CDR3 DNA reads TGTGCCACAAAACGGGAGGGTGTGAATGAAAAACTGTCTTTT. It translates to CATKREGVNEKLSF.

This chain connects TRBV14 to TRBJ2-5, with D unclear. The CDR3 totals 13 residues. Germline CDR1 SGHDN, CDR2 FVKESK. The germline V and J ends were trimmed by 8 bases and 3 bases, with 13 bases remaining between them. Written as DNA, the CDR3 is TGTGCCAGCCGCGGTGCTAATGAAGAGACCCAGTACTTC. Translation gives CASRGANEETQYF.

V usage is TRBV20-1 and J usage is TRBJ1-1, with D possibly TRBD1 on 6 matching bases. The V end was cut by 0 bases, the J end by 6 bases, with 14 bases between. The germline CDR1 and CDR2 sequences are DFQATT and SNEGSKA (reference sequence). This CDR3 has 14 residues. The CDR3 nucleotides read TGCAGTGCTAGAGATCGGGGGGGCGTGCCTGAAGCTTTCTTT. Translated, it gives CSARDRGGVPEAFF.

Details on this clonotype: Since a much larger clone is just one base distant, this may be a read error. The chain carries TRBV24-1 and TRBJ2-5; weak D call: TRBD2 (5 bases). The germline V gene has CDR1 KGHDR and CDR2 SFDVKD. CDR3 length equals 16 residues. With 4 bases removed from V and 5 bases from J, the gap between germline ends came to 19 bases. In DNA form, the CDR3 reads TGTGCCACCAGTGACTTACAACAAGCGAGGAGGGAGACCCAGTACTTC. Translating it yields CATSDLQQARRETQYF.

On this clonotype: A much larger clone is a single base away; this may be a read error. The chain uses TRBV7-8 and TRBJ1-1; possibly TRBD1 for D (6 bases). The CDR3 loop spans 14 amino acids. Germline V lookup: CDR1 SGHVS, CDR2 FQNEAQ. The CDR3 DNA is TGTGCCAGCGGAAGGACAGCCATGAACACTGAAGCTTCCTTT. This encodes CASGRTAMNTEASF.

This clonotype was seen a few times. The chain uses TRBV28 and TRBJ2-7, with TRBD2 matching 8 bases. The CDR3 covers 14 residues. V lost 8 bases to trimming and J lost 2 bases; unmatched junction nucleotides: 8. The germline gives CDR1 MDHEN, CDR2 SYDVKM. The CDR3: CASGDPGLAYEQYF. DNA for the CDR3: TGTGCCAGCGGGGACCCGGGACTAGCCTACGAGCAGTACTTC.

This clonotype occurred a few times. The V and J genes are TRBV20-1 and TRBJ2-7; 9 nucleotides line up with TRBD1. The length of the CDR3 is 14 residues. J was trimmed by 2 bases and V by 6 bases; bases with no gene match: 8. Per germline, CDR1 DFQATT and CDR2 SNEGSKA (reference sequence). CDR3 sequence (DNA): TGCAGTGCGGTTCTCGGGACAGGGACCTACGAGCAGTACTTC. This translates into CSAVLGTGTYEQYF.

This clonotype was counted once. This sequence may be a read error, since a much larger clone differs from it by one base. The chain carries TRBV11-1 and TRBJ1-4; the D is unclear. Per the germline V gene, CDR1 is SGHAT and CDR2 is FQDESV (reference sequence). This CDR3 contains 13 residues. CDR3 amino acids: CASSSGEGEKLFF. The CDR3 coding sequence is TGCGCCAGCAGCTCCGGGGAGGGTGAAAAACTGTTTTTT.

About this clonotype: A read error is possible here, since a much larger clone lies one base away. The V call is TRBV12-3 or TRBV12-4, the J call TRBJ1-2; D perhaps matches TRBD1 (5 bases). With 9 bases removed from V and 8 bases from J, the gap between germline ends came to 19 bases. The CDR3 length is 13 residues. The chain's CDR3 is CARSDTGVEGYTF. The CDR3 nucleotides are TGTGCCAGGAGCGATACGGGGGTCGAGGGCTACACCTTC.

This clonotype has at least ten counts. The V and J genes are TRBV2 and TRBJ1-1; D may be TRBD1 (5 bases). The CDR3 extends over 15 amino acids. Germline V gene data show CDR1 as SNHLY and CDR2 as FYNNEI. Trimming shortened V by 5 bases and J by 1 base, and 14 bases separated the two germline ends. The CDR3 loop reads CASSSDTGRNTEAFF. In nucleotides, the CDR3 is TGTGCCAGCAGTTCGGACACCGGGAGGAACACTGAAGCTTTCTTT.

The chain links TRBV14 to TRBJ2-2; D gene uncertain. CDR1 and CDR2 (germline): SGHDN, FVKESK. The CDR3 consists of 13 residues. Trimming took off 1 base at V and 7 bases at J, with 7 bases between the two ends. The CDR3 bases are TGTGCCAGCAGCCAAGGGGCGGTCGGGGAGCTGTTTTTT. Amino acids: CASSQGAVGELFF.

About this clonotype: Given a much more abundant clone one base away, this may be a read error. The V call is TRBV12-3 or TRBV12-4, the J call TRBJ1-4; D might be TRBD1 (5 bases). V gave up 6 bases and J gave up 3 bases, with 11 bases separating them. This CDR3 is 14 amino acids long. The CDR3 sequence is CASSPGPSNEKLFF. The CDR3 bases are TGTGCCAGCAGCCCGGGACCGTCTAATGAAAAACTGTTTTTT.

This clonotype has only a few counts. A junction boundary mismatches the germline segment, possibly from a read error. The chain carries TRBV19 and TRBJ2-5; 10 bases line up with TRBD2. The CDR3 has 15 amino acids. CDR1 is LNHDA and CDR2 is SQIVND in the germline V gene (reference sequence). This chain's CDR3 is CASSQIGLAEETQYF. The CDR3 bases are TGCGCCAGCAGCCAAATCGGACTAGCGGAAGAGACCCAGTACTTC. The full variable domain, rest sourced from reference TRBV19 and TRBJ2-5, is DGGITQSPKYLFRKEGQNVTLSCEQNLNHDAMYWYRQDPGQGLRLIYYSQIVNDFQKGDIAEGYSVSREKKESFPLTVTSAQKNPTAFYLCASSQIGLAEETQYFGPGTRLLVL.

CDR3 DNA sequence: TGCGCCAGCAGCCAGGGGGACCGATCACGGGAGACCCAGTACTTC. Encoded protein: CASSQGDRSRETQYF. The chain joins TRBV4-1 to TRBJ2-5; D possibly uses TRBD1 or TRBD2 (5 bases each). The CDR3 runs to 15 residues. Per the germline V gene, CDR1 is MGHRA and CDR2 is YSYEKL. V was trimmed by 3 bases and J by 5 bases, leaving 16 bases between them.

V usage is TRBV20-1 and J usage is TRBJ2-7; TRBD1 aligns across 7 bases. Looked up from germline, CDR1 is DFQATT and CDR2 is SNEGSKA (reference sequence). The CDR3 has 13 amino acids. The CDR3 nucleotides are TGCAGCCCAACGACAGGGTCCTCCTACGAGCAGTACTTC. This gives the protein CSPTTGSSYEQYF.

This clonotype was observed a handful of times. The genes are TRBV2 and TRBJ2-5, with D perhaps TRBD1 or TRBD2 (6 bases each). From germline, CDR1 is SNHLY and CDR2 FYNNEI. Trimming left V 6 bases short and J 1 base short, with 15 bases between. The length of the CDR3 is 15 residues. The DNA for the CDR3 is TGTGCCAGCAGCTTAGCAGGGGACTTCCAAGAGACCCAGTACTTC. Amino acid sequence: CASSLAGDFQETQYF.

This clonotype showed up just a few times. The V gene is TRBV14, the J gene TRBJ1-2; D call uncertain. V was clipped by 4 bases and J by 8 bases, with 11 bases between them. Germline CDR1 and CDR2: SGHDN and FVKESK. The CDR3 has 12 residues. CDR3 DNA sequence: TGTGCCAGCAGCCTCAGCGGGGTCGGCTACACCTTC. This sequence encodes CASSLSGVGYTF.

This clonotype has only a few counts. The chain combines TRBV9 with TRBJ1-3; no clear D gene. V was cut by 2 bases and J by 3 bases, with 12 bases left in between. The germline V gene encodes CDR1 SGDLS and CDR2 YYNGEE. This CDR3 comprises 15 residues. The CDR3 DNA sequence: TGTGCCAGCAGCGTTTATAAGGGAAATGGAAACACCATATATTTT. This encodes CASSVYKGNGNTIYF.

The CDR3 nucleotides are TGTGCCAGCAGTCCAGGGACAGACGAGCAGTACTTC. Protein: CASSPGTDEQYF. The chain uses TRBV6-5 and TRBJ2-7; 7 positions match TRBD1. The junction had 3 bases not matched to a gene; V was cut back by 5 bases and J by 5 bases. From germline, CDR1 is MNHEY and CDR2 SVGAGI. This CDR3 contains 12 residues.

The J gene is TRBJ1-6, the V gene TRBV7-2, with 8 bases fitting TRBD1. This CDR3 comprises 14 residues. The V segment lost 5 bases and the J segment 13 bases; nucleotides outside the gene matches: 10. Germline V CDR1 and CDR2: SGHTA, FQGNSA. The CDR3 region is CASSPDRDNQPLHF. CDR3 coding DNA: TGTGCCAGCAGCCCGGACAGGGACAATCAGCCCCTCCACTTT.

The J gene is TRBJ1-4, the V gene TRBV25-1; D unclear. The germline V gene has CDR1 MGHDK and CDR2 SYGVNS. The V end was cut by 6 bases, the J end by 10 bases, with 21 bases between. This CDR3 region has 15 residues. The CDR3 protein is CASSLGRDPGGKLFF. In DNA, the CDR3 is TGTGCCAGCAGCTTGGGTCGTGACCCCGGAGGAAAACTGTTTTTT.

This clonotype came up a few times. The CDR3 loop reads CASSQGSGGPPQHF. Written as DNA, the CDR3 is TGTGCCAGCAGCCAAGGTAGCGGCGGTCCGCCCCAGCATTTT. The V and J genes are TRBV10-3 and TRBJ1-5; no reliable D call. Germline CDR1 ENHRY, CDR2 SYGVKD. V was shortened by 10 bases and J by 9 bases, with 22 bases between the two germline ends. The CDR3 length is 14 residues.

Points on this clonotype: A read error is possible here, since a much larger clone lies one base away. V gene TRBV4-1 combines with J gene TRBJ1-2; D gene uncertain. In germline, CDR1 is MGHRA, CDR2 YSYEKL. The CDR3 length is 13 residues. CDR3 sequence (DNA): TGTGCCAGCAGCCAAGATGCAGGCTATGGCTACACCTTC. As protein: CASSQDAGYGYTF.

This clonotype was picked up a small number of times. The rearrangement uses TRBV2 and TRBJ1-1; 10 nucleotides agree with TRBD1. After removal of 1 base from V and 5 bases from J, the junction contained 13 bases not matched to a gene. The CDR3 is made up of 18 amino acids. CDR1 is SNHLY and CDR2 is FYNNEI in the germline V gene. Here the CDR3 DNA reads TGTGCCAGCAGTGAAGATAAGGGGACAGGGGATTGGGGGACTGAAGCTTTCTTT. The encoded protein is CASSEDKGTGDWGTEAFF. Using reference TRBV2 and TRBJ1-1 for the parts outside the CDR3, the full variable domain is EPEVTQTPSHQVTQMGQEVILRCVPISNHLYFYWYRQILGQKVEFLVSFYNNEISEKSEIFDDQFSVERPDGSNFTLKIRSTKLEDSAMYFCASSEDKGTGDWGTEAFFGQGTRLTVV.